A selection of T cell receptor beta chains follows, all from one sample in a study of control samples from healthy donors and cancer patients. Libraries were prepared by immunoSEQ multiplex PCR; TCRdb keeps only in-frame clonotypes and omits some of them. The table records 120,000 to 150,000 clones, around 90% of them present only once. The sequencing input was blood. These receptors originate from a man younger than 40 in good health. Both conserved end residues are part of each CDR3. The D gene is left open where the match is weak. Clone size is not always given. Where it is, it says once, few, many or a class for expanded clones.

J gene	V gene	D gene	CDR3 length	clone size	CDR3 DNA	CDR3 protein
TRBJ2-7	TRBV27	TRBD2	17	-	TGTGCCAGCAGTTTATTGGGGTGGGATAGCGGGGGTTACGAGCAGTACTTC	CASSLLGWDSGGYEQYF
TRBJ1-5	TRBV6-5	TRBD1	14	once	TGTGCCAGCAGGTCCGGGACAGGGAAACAGCCCCAGCATTTT	CASRSGTGKQPQHF
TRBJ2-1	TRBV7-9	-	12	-	TGTGCCAGCAGCTTTTACCTAGATGAGCAGTTCTTC	CASSFYLDEQFF
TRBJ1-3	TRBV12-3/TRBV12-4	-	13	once	TGTGCCAGCAGTTTAGGAATGAAGGGCACCATATATTTT	CASSLGMKGTIYF
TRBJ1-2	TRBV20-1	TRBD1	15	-	TGCAGTGCTAGTCTGACAGGGTGGCAGGGGGGAGGCTACACCTTC	CSASLTGWQGGGYTF
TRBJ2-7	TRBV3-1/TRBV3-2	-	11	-	TGTGCCAGCAGCCAATCTAACGAGCAGTACTTC	CASSQSNEQYF
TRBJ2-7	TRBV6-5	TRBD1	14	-	TGTGCCAGCAGCCTAACAGGGGCAGACTACGAGCAGTACTTC	CASSLTGADYEQYF
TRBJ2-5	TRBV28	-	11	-	TGTGCCAGCAGTTTAGGGGAGACCCAGTACTTC	CASSLGETQYF
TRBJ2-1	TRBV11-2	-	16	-	TGTGCCAGCAGCTTAGTTCCGGAAGGGTTATACAATGAGCAGTTCTTC	CASSLVPEGLYNEQFF
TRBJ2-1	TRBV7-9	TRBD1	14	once	TGTGCCAGCAGCTTAGGACAGGGTTTCAATGAGCAGTTCTTC	CASSLGQGFNEQFF
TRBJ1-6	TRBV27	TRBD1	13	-	TGTGCCAGGGCGGGACAGGGGGAGACACCCCTCCACTTT	CARAGQGETPLHF
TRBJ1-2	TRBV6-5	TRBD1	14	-	TGTGCCAGCAGGGACAGGGCATCTAACTATGGCTACACCTTC	CASRDRASNYGYTF
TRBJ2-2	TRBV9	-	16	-	TGTGCCAGCAGCGTAGTGGGAGTCCCAGGCACCGGGGAGCTGTTTTTT	CASSVVGVPGTGELFF
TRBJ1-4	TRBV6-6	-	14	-	TGTGCCAGCAGTTACTGGGATGGGGGGGAAAAACTGTTTTTT	CASSYWDGGEKLFF
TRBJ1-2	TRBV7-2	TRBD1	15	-	TGTGCCAGCAGCTTAGATCCAGGGGGCGTGAGCGGCTACACCTTC	CASSLDPGGVSGYTF
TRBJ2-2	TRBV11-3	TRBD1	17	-	TGTGCCAGCAGCCTCGCGGCCGGGACAGTTAACACCGGGGAGCTGTTTTTT	CASSLAAGTVNTGELFF
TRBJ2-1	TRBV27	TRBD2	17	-	TGTGCCAGCAGCCCCATCCCCGGGACTAGCTTCTACAATGAGCAGTTCTTC	CASSPIPGTSFYNEQFF
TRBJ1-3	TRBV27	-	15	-	TGTGCCAGCAGCCTCACAGGGATCCCTGGAAACACCATATATTTT	CASSLTGIPGNTIYF
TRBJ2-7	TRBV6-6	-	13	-	TGTGCCAGCATTGGTGGCTCCTCCTACGAGCAGTACTTC	CASIGGSSYEQYF
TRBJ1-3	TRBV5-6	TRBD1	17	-	TGTGCCAGCAGCTTGAATTCCGGGACAGGGAGAGGAAACACCATATATTTT	CASSLNSGTGRGNTIYF
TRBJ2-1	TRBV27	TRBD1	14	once	TGTGCCAGCAGTTTTGGTAGGGGGCTCAATGAGCAGTTCTTC	CASSFGRGLNEQFF
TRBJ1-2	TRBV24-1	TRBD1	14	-	TGTGCCACCAGTGATTTGCCGGACAGGGGAGGCTACACCTTC	CATSDLPDRGGYTF
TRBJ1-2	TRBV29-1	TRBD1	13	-	TGCAGCGTTGCCACAGGGGGCGGCTATGGCTACACCTTC	CSVATGGGYGYTF
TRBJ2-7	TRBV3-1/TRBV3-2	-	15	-	TGTGCCAGCAGCCAAGAAAGCGGGTGGGACTACGAGCAGTACTTC	CASSQESGWDYEQYF
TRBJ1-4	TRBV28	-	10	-	TGTGCCAGCATGAGGGAAAAACTGTTTTTT	CASMREKLFF
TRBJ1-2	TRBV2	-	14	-	TGTGCCAGCAGTGCAAGGCGGGGCGACTATGGCTACACCTTC	CASSARRGDYGYTF
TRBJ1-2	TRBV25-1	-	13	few	TGTGCCAGCAGTATCTGGGGCGGCTATGGCTACACCTTC	CASSIWGGYGYTF
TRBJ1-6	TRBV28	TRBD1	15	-	TGTGCCAGCGGACGGACAGGGCCCTATAATTCACCCCTCCACTTT	CASGRTGPYNSPLHF
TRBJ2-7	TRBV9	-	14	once	TGTGCCAGCAGCGTAGACGGGCGCTACTACGAGCAGTACTTC	CASSVDGRYYEQYF
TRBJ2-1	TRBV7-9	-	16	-	TGTGCCAGCAGCTTAGCGTACGGGCGGGGTTACAATGAGCAGTTCTTC	CASSLAYGRGYNEQFF
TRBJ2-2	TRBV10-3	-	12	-	TGTGCCATCAGGGGACCGGGGGGGGAGCTGTTTTTT	CAIRGPGGELFF
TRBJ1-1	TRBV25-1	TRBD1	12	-	TGTGCCAGCAGTGAAAGGGACAGTGAAGCTTTCTTT	CASSERDSEAFF
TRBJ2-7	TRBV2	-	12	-	TGTGCCAGCAGTGTTTTCGGCCGCGAGCAGTACTTC	CASSVFGREQYF
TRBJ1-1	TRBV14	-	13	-	TGTGCCAGCAGCTTACAGGGAAGGGGTGAAGCTTTCTTT	CASSLQGRGEAFF
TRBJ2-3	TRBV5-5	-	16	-	TGTGCCAGCAGCTTAACACCGGGAACCAGCACAGATACGCAGTATTTT	CASSLTPGTSTDTQYF
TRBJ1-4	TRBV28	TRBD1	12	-	TGTGCCAGCAGTGTCAGACAGGGGAAACTGTTTTTT	CASSVRQGKLFF
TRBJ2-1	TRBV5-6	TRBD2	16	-	TGTGCCAGCAGCCGATCGTTTAGCGGGTCCTACAATGAGCAGTTCTTC	CASSRSFSGSYNEQFF
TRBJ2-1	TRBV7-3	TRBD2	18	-	TGTGCCAGCAGCACGATTAGACTAGCGGGGGGCCCCTACAATGAGCAGTTCTTC	CASSTIRLAGGPYNEQFF
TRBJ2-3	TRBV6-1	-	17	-	TGTGCCAGCAGTGAAAAAGGGGCAGGGCCTAGCACAGATACGCAGTATTTT	CASSEKGAGPSTDTQYF
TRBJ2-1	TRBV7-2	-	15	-	TGTGCCAGCAGCTTAGGGCCAGGAAAATACAATGAGCAGTTCTTC	CASSLGPGKYNEQFF
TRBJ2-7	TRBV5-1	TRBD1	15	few	TGCGCCAGCAGCTTAGGGACAGGGGTCTCCTACGAGCAGTACTTC	CASSLGTGVSYEQYF
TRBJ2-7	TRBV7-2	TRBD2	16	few	TGTGCCAGCAGCTTAGGGGGCGGGACTAGGATCTACGAGCAGTACTTC	CASSLGGGTRIYEQYF